This TCR beta chain was observed in a study of blood T cell repertoires in COVID-19 (dated by TCRdb to 2018 to 2021). The study in broad terms: The collaborator samples originated in the United States, Italy and Spain and spanned the acute and convalescent phases of COVID-19. The prospective study material was composed of cDNA or gDNA derived from T cells, B-cell-depleted T cells, or PBMCs. The dataset comprised deeply sampled blood TCRbeta repertoires from subjects exposed to, actively infected with, or recovered from COVID-19. The repertoires were released in a freely available public database intended as a resource for research on the immune response to SARS-CoV-2. Samples were obtained from the ongoing ImmuneRACE study (first 160 participants) and from roughly 1,300 subjects provided by 6 global collaborators. Nearly every sample came with metadata listing a de-identified subject ID, COVID-19 status, age in years and sex. Where available, HLA class I and class II types were taken from metadata supplied by the sample provider and were not determined by assay-based typing. Paper-wide results and their limitations: How much clinical and demographic metadata was included differed by source and by participant, and the metadata was provided uncurated.

Clipping removes 1 base from V and 2 bases from J, with 3 as the unmatched junction base count. CDR3 length: 15 amino acids, cysteine to phenylalanine. Only the CDR3 DNA stays, 45 bases, in frame from base 1. The germline V gene sets CDR1 to SGDLS and CDR2 to YYNGEE. The immunoSEQ Assay, a bias-controlled multiplex PCR, was used to amplify TCRbeta CDR3 regions from genomic DNA. In the source study's methods: The number of nucleated cells in each sample was estimated from the amplification of reference gene primers within the assay. To quantify the absolute abundance of each unique TCRbeta CDR3 rearrangement, sequence reads were collapsed and filtered. For each sample, productive Simpson clonality was calculated by taking the square root of Simpson's diversity index across productive rearrangements. TCRdb mirrors the immuneACCESS table, restricted to in-frame sequences. Some clones are absent from its copies; in checked studies, under half trace to an unresolved V gene, and the reason for the others is unknown. V, J and clone size reflect that table, while D and trimming were determined from the DNA. The sample data list roughly 250,000 clones, and around 79% of these were observed just once. The ten largest clonotypes hold around 3.4% of the sample.

Each collaborating institution followed its own protocols to collect whole blood in K2EDTA tubes. For TCRbeta analysis, collaborator samples were shipped as frozen whole blood, as isolated PBMCs, or as DNA extracted from either sample type. As to this clone: The antigen it binds to is not known. Per-base quality was not reported, and no clone a single base away is much larger than it.

The receptor's source is a woman of 80 years or more with acute or convalescent COVID-19. Sample: peripheral blood. The rearranged chain carries TRBV9 and TRBJ2-1; 7 bases in the junction line up with TRBD2. The CDR3 is CASSVLAATYNEQFF. The nucleotide sequence is given as TGTGCCAGCAGCGTACTAGCGGCCACCTACAATGAGCAGTTCTTC.